The present TCR beta chain was sequenced within a study of shared clonotypes between healthy human individuals. Per the germline V gene, CDR1 is SGHRS and CDR2 is YFSETQ. Trimming removed 0 bases from V and 2 bases from J; junction bases left unmatched: 3. This CDR3 spans 15 amino acids. Comment on this clone: Other nucleotide sequences from this sample produce the same CDR3.

Measured with immunoSEQ multiplex PCR; TCRdb has only the in-frame clones, and not every one. The data show roughly 2.6 million clones, approximately 90% seen once. The chain uses TRBV5-1 and TRBJ2-3; 7 nucleotides line up with TRBD2. The receptor was isolated from a man aged 18 to 30 in good health. The sample comprised naive CD4+ T cells sorted from blood. Subset given: CD45RA+ positively selected. CDR3 residues: CASSLGRGNTDTQYF. For the CDR3, the DNA is TGCGCCAGCAGCTTGGGGCGGGGGAACACAGATACGCAGTATTTT.